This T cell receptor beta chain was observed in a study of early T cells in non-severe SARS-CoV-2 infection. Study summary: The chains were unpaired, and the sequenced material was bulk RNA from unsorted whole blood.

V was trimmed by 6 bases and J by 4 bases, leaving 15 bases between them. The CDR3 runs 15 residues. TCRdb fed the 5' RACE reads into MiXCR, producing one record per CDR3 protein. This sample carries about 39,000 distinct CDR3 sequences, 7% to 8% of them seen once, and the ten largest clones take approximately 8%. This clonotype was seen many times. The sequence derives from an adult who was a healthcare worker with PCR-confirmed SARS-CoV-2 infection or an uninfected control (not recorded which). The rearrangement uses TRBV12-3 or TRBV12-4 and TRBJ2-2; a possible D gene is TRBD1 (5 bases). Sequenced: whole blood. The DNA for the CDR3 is TGTGCCAGCAGGTTACCCCAGGGTTTCACCGGGGAGCTGTTTTTT. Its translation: CASRLPQGFTGELFF.